The 5 T cell receptor beta chains below were found in one sample sequenced in a study of blood T cell repertoires in COVID-19. Method: immunoSEQ multiplex PCR; TCRdb's copy keeps in-frame clones and lacks some. Of 200,000 to 250,000 clones listed, roughly 80% are singletons. Sequencing was carried out using peripheral blood. Source of these receptors: a woman over 75 with COVID-19, enrolled during active disease.

The V and J genes are TRBV14 and TRBJ2-1; TRBD2 matches 8 bases. CDR1 and CDR2 from the germline V gene are SGHDN and FVKESK. Unmatched junction bases numbered 7, after V lost 5 bases and J lost 7 bases. The CDR3 totals 14 residues. The CDR3 nucleotides read TGTGCCAGCAGCAGGTCGGGAGGGTTGAATGAGCAGTTCTTC. Its protein is CASSRSGGLNEQFF.

J is TRBJ1-1 and V is TRBV5-1; TRBD1 matches at 10 bases. CDR1 and CDR2 (germline): SGHRS, YFSETQ. The J segment lost 14 bases and the V segment lost 2 bases, leaving 12 bases of the junction unmatched. This CDR3 comprises 14 residues. The CDR3 DNA reads TGCGCCAGCAGCTTAGGACAGGGGGGCTCTCCTCCCTTCTTT. Translated: CASSLGQGGSPPFF.

This rearrangement joins TRBV29-1 to TRBJ1-1, with D perhaps TRBD1 (5 bases). The germline gives CDR1 SQVTM, CDR2 ANQGSEA. The CDR3 is 13 amino acids. Trimming left V 7 bases short and J 1 base short, with 13 bases between. The CDR3 region has the DNA TGCAGCGGCTCGGACATGTCGAACACTGAAGCTTTCTTT. This codes for CSGSDMSNTEAFF.

The gene calls are TRBV5-1 and TRBJ1-3; D is possibly TRBD1 (6 bases). Trimming took 0 bases from V and 0 from J, leaving 7 bases between them. Looked up from germline, CDR1 is SGHRS and CDR2 is YFSETQ. The length of the CDR3 is 15 residues. CDR3 nucleotides: TGCGCCAGCAGCTTGGGACAGGCCTCTGGAAACACCATATATTTT. Residues: CASSLGQASGNTIYF.

This clone was counted a single time. The chain uses TRBV9 and TRBJ2-1; 7 bases map to TRBD2. V trimming: 1 base; J trimming: 5 bases; junction bases outside the gene matches: 3. CDR3 length equals 14 residues. The germline CDR1 and CDR2 sequences are SGDLS and YYNGEE. The CDR3 protein is CASSVLAENNEQFF. The CDR3 DNA reads TGTGCCAGCAGCGTACTAGCGGAGAACAATGAGCAGTTCTTC.